This TCR beta chain comes out of a study of Tregs in tolerant kidney transplant recipients. Libraries were prepared by immunoSEQ multiplex PCR; TCRdb keeps only in-frame clonotypes and omits some of them. The data hold over 50,000 clones, with around 85% observed a single time. CDR3 length: 13 amino acids. The germline gives CDR1 SGHNT, CDR2 YYREEE (reference sequence). Trimming removed 7 bases from V and 0 bases from J, with 10 bases in between. This chain uses TRBV5-4 with TRBJ1-2; D remains ambiguous. The clonotype was recovered from a human donor who received a combined kidney and bone marrow transplant. The sequences come from Tregs from blood, collected before the transplant. CDR3 bases: TGTGCCAGCTCCTCCGGGACTAACTATGGCTACACCTTC. Translation gives CASSSGTNYGYTF.